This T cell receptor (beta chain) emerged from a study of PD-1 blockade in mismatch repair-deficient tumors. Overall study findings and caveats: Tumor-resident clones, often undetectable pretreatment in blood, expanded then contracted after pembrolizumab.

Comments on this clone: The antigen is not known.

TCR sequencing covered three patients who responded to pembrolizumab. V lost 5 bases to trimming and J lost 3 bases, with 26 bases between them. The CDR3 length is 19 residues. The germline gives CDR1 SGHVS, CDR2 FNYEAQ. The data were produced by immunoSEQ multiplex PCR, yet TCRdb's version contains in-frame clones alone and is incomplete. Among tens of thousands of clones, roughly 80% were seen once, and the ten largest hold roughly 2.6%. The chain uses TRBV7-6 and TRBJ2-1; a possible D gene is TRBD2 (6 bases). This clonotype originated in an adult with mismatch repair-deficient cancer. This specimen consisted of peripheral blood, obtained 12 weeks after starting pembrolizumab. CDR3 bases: TGTGCCAGCAGCCCGCTACAGGCGAACACTTTGCGGGACTACAATGAGCAGTTCTTC. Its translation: CASSPLQANTLRDYNEQFF.